This T cell receptor beta chain was obtained from a study of cytomegalovirus exposure and HLA in healthy donors (TCRdb year 2017). General notes on the study: An earlier analysis of approximately 600 of the donors reported roughly 300 Gb of sequence data and around 120 million unique TCR beta sequences from some 180 million T cells. An early release covering roughly 640 HLA-typed donors comprised approximately 300 gigabases of sequencing data and roughly 85 million unique TCR sequences. Among the roughly 410 genotyped donors, approximately 76% belonged to the genetic ancestry cluster associated with self-reported Caucasian donors. The study aimed to test whether cataloging public T cell receptors could reveal signatures of past pathogen exposure. The T cell repertoires of 550 to 850 subjects were profiled by immunosequencing and related to cytomegalovirus serostatus. In addition to the first cohort of around 670 subjects, a separate validation cohort of approximately 130 different subjects was used. To predict cytomegalovirus infection status, the study brought together high-throughput TCR immunosequencing, statistical association of individual TCRs with disease status, and machine learning. In a later analysis, previously published TCR beta repertoires from 666 donors were re-analyzed and high-resolution HLA genotyping was added so that TCR occurrence patterns could be studied. The later analysis used no new phenotypic data to find candidate immune exposures, relying instead on TCR beta sequences and their occurrence across donors. In an earlier analysis of roughly 540 of the donors, high-throughput TCR beta sequencing was used to judge whether each TCR beta V gene segment behaved as functional or pseudogenic. Donor age, sex, ethnicity and CMV serostatus were compiled together with the repertoire data. A later genetic analysis used genome-wide SNP genotypes for 398 of the 666 donors, treating that subset as a discovery cohort. Every repertoire in the discovery cohort had been generated on one and the same sequencing platform. HLA typing included class I and class II loci at four-digit resolution. The number of typed donors differed by locus: about 620-640 for A, B, C, DRB1 and DQB1; some 540 for DQA1; 606 for DPA1; and approximately 450 for DPB1. About five DR-DQ haplotypes were treated as single units for association and clustering because of strong linkage in the cohort. Among some 400 genotyped donors of the cohort, an average of approximately 240,000 unique TCR beta nucleotide sequences was sequenced per donor, of which approximately 18% were non-productive. Here is what the overall study found, with its caveats: An earlier analysis of approximately 500 of the donors showed that most TCR beta V segments appeared in productive rearrangements either about 87% or about 30% of the time, which broadly matched IMGT annotations. In the study, about 150 TCR beta chains were listed as associated with cytomegalovirus. The classifier was reported to diagnose cytomegalovirus status with high specificity and sensitivity in both the original cohort and the validation cohort. In vitro tests confirmed that a few of the cytomegalovirus-associated TCR beta chains recognize cytomegalovirus antigens. The cohort was sequenced for TCR beta chains only, and without alpha or paired-chain data the features that could be detected were limited. Some IMGT-functional V segments, including TRBV6-2 and TRBV6-3, could not be distinguished by the 87-base-pair reads and were therefore excluded. At a false discovery rate of 0.05, a later analysis linked some 18,000 TCR beta sequences to specific HLA alleles. Because counts were too low, seventeen rarely observed V segments, including chromosome 9 orphons, were excluded from the earlier analysis of 500 to 700 of the donors. The authors suggested that the approach could potentially be extended to other disease states and immunological phenotypes. HLA typing was unavailable for some donors at each locus, so association tests used only the typed subset. A later analysis found that HLA-associated TCR beta chains were more clonally expanded and had lower generation probabilities than equally common non-associated chains. Correlated functional status among segregating V segments might reflect linkage disequilibrium, but an unknown experimental factor could not be ruled out. In a later genetic analysis, fewer N-insertions in productive TCRs were reported among donors in an Asian-associated ancestry cluster than the roughly 710-donor mean. Assigning TCR associations to individual alleles was difficult when HLA alleles, especially DR and DQ, strongly co-occurred. Several of the top co-occurrence clusters appeared to be linked to parvovirus B19, influenza, CMV and Epstein-Barr virus, according to a later analysis. According to a later analysis, TCR association rates differed among HLA loci, with DRB1 alleles showing the most associated TCRs and HLA-C alleles showing the fewest. A later genetic analysis associated a missense DCLRE1C variant with V-gene and J-gene trimming of TCR beta chains, and an independent cohort replicated the association. Most CMV-associated TCR beta chains appeared to be HLA-restricted in a later analysis, and the HLA associations seemed to be driven largely by CMV exposure. A group of highly shared sequence variants was considered likely to be a technical artifact of the sequencing pipeline. Most TCR sequences were seen in very few donors, while some public TCRs were found in many individuals. CMV serostatus was the only immune exposure information available for the cohort. A further reported finding was that TCR beta sequences accurately predicted the HLA-A and HLA-B alleles for most subjects in the first cohort. The presence/absence analyses assumed that sequencing depth was roughly uniform across donors, and that assumption may not be true.

The cohort was made up of approximately 700 healthy bone marrow donors. At the time of sampling, all cohort members were nominally healthy, though unrecorded immune exposures were likely present. The donor was CMV seronegative and belonged to the group of 380 or so seronegative cohort members. Every donor gave a peripheral blood sample, and the peripheral blood mononuclear cells from that sample were used for TCR beta sequencing. Genomic DNA extraction from the blood cell samples was performed with the Qiagen DNeasy Blood Extraction Kit. Worth noting for this clone: Its recognized antigen is unknown. Base qualities were left out, and no much larger clone turns up one base away.

Trimming takes 1 base from V and 1 base from J, and the germline ends sit 7 bases apart. The CDR3 contains 13 residues, cysteine and phenylalanine counted. CDR3 DNA only is kept here, 39 bases in frame from base 1. CDR1 is given as GTSNPN and CDR2 as SVGIG, both from the germline V gene (reference sequence). Libraries were constructed by the immunoSEQ multiplex PCR assay. For the multiplex PCR, a mixture combining 60 forward primers for TCR Vbeta segments and 13 reverse primers for TCR Jbeta segments was used. A multiplex PCR assay on genomic DNA amplified the CDR3 region of rearranged TCR beta genes. On the Illumina HiSeq System, the amplified TCR beta libraries were sequenced as 87-base-pair reads. Processing in the source paper ran as follows. A later analysis tallied some 79 million unique TCR beta chains across the 666 repertoires, and around 10 million of those chains were shared by two or more donors. A nearest-neighbor algorithm error-corrected the raw reads and collapsed the reads into unique sequences, merging closely related sequences to remove PCR and sequencing errors. CDR3 sequences were aligned to IMGT reference sequences to assign V, D and J gene segments. For a sequence to be retained, a match of at least six nucleotides to both a V gene segment and a J gene segment was required. A rearrangement counted as productive if the CDR3 had no stop codons and remained in frame with V and J, and every other rearrangement counted as non-productive. Following IMGT convention, CDR3 was defined as the stretch from the second conserved V-encoded cysteine to the conserved J-encoded phenylalanine. The earlier analysis of about 560 of the donors excluded any sequence lacking an unambiguous match to a single V gene segment. An earlier analysis of several hundred of the donors classified V segments as functional when productive rearrangements were above 56.7% and as segregating when the standard deviation between donors was above 5%. A statistical classification framework was built to diagnose cytomegalovirus status from the catalog of TCR beta chain sequences. In a later analysis, TCR nucleotide sequences were compared against IMGT/GENE-DB human TR gene sequences so that V and J genes could be assigned. Using the TCRdist pipeline, a later analysis assigned CDR3 sequences along with most-parsimonious VDJ recombination scenarios. In a later analysis, each TCR beta chain was defined by its CDR3 amino acid sequence together with its V-gene family, and reads lacking a unique V-gene family were excluded. To address suspected cross-contamination and a sequencing artifact, a later analysis removed under 600 highly shared, low-generation-probability nucleotide sequences. A later analysis calculated a clonal expansion index for each public chain from normalized within-repertoire ranks of inferred template counts. In a later analysis, generation probabilities were computed using a VDJ recombination model fitted to out-of-frame rearrangements, and the results were checked against IGoR. A later analysis scored TCR-TCR, TCR-HLA and TCR-CMV co-occurrence with hypergeometric tests, applying a repertoire-size bias correction to TCR pairs. A later analysis estimated false discovery rates by permuting HLA or CMV assignments 20 times. In a later analysis, co-occurring TCRs were grouped with DBSCAN, and TCRdist sequence similarity was added when clustering was performed within HLA-allele-positive subsets. Repertoires with fewer than 30,000 or more than 120,000 public chains, plus five repertoires with anomalous nucleotide sharing, were excluded from co-occurrence clustering. Drawn from immuneACCESS, this table holds only the in-frame rearrangements with V and J called that TCRdb kept. Clones are partly lost; checked studies trace under half to an unresolved V gene and leave the rest unexplained. V, J and clone size derive from that table, while D and trimming were established from the DNA sequence. This sample comprises more than 200,000 clones, roughly 79% of them detected only once. Jointly, the top ten make up roughly 1.9% of the sample.

This receptor was obtained from a man aged 18 to 35 in good health and CMV-seronegative. Sequencing was done on a sample of PBMCs. Recombination linked TRBV30 to TRBJ2-5, with TRBD1 tentatively as D gene (5 bases match). The CDR3 region: CAWSARAQETQYF. The nucleotides read TGTGCCTGGAGTGCCAGGGCCCAAGAGACCCAGTACTTC.